A selection of T cell receptor beta chains follows, all from one sample in a study of monozygotic twins with inflammatory bowel disease. TCRdb reprocessed the 5' RACE reads, keeping one entry per CDR3 protein, no DNA. Its table records 150,000 to 200,000 distinct CDR3 sequences. What was sequenced was blood. The receptors were sampled from a human donor with ulcerative colitis or Crohn's disease, or a healthy co-twin of an affected twin (not recorded which). The CDR3 runs from the conserved cysteine through the conserved F or W. The order of the fields is V gene, J gene, CDR3 protein.

>TRBV7-8|TRBJ2-3
CASSFSGRQWADTQYF
>TRBV7-2|TRBJ1-1
CASSLVPGQEAFF
>TRBV4-1|TRBJ1-3
CASSRPPGGGASGNTIYF
>TRBV5-1|TRBJ1-1
CASSLAQAGGTEAFF
>TRBV28|TRBJ2-2
CASSRTLNTGELFF
>TRBV6-5|TRBJ2-3
CASSYFRQGSTDTQYF
>TRBV18|TRBJ2-2
CASSYRTLTSGTPSPGELFF
>TRBV20-1|TRBJ2-7
CSAKDWTSGSISYEQYF
>TRBV5-1|TRBJ1-4
CASSLGPGGSEKLFF
>TRBV20-1|TRBJ1-1
CSAHRDRNTEAFF
>TRBV6-2/TRBV6-3|TRBJ1-1
CASSYESGRNTEAFF
>TRBV20-1|TRBJ1-1
CIEGARNTEAFF
>TRBV20-1|TRBJ1-5
CSAGRGIIVDPTDNNQPQHF
>TRBV7-6|TRBJ2-5
CASSSRQGEETQYF
>TRBV7-2|TRBJ2-7
CASSLLAEPTYEQYF
>TRBV12-3/TRBV12-4|TRBJ2-3
CASSRDWNTDTQYF
>TRBV25-1|TRBJ2-1
CASEGLAGGISYNEQFF
>TRBV20-1|TRBJ2-7
CSARDPQTGITYEQYF
>TRBV25-1|TRBJ1-6
CASSESLDPFSPLHF
>TRBV20-1|TRBJ1-1
CSAKRPAHKNTEAFF
>TRBV28|TRBJ2-3
CASTPGGGTQYF
>TRBV4-3|TRBJ2-5
CASSQELGTGALRQETQYF
>TRBV11-1|TRBJ2-2
CASSLSIGLAGGPRTGELFF
>TRBV5-1|TRBJ2-2
CASSFNLAGELFF
>TRBV19|TRBJ2-1
CASSMIAGNEQFF
>TRBV20-1|TRBJ2-5
CSALAGHQETQNF
>TRBV6-2/TRBV6-3|TRBJ1-5
CASSYMGQGAVGNQPQHF
>TRBV29-1|TRBJ2-7
CSVEDRDSFPYEQYF
>TRBV12-3/TRBV12-4|TRBJ2-5
CASSREGSLQETKYF
>TRBV30|TRBJ2-2
CAWRWGTGELFF
>TRBV7-2|TRBJ1-5
CASSRGLNQPQHF
>TRBV14|TRBJ2-7
CAGSLLAGGGQYF
>TRBV5-1|TRBJ2-1
CASSLRRAGYNEQFF